This TCR beta chain appears in the sequencing data of a study of technical replicates of blood from several donors. Sequencing was performed with immunoSEQ multiplex PCR; in TCRdb, only in-frame clones are kept and a portion is missing. Seen here are around 95,000 clones, 90% to 95% observed once, and the top ten hold around 0.23%. V lost 5 bases and J lost 6, with 9 bases in between. CDR1 and CDR2 from the germline V gene are MDHEN and SYDVKM. The CDR3 is 12 residues long. The V and J genes are TRBV28 and TRBJ2-3, with D perhaps matching TRBD1 (5 bases). The sequenced sample was T cells isolated from PBMCs. This sequence originates from a human donor in good health. This CDR3 reads CASSQGSDTQYF. The CDR3 DNA follows: TGTGCCAGCAGTCAGGGCTCGGATACGCAGTATTTT.